Listed below are T cell receptor beta chains from one sample, sequenced in a study of early T cells in non-severe SARS-CoV-2 infection. TCRdb re-called the 5' RACE reads with MiXCR, one entry per CDR3 protein. The sample gives some 98,000 distinct CDR3 sequences, 15% to 20% of which show up once; 1.3% is in the top ten. The sample taken for sequencing was whole blood. The receptors come from an adult who was a healthcare worker with PCR-confirmed SARS-CoV-2 infection or an uninfected control (not recorded which). The CDR3 runs from the conserved cysteine through the conserved F or W. The D gene is left open where the match is weak. Not all rows give a size; the values are once, few, many and, for expanded clones, a class.

cdr3_length,j_call,v_call,d_call,clone_size,cdr3_aa,cdr3_nt
17,TRBJ1-2,TRBV6-2/TRBV6-3,NA,NA,CASSYDGWIRANYGYTF,TGTGCCAGCAGTTACGATGGATGGATAAGGGCTAACTATGGCTACACCTTC
14,TRBJ2-1,TRBV20-1,TRBD2,many,CSASSGSMGNEQFF,TGCAGTGCTAGTAGCGGGAGCATGGGCAATGAGCAGTTCTTC
15,TRBJ2-3,TRBV20-1,NA,NA,CSADERGLGTDTQYF,TGCAGTGCCGACGAACGCGGGTTGGGCACAGATACGCAGTATTTT
15,TRBJ2-7,TRBV10-2,NA,NA,CASSESRRLTKGQYF,TGCGCCAGCAGTGAGTCCCGCCGCCTAACAAAGGGGCAGTACTTC
13,TRBJ2-5,TRBV24-1,TRBD1,NA,CATSGQAQETQYF,TGTGCCACCAGCGGACAGGCCCAAGAGACCCAGTACTTC
12,TRBJ2-3,TRBV11-2,NA,few,CASSLQTDTQYF,TGTGCCAGCAGCTTACAAACAGATACGCAGTATTTT
16,TRBJ2-7,TRBV5-1,TRBD2,many,CASSPGTSGGAREQYF,TGCGCCAGCAGCCCCGGGACTAGCGGGGGGGCGCGAGAGCAGTACTTC
15,TRBJ1-3,TRBV6-6,NA,once,CASSGAGLSGNTIYF,TGTGCCAGCAGCGGAGCCGGCCTCTCTGGAAACACCATATATTTT
14,TRBJ1-1,TRBV5-1,NA,few,CASSLATGTTEAFF,TGCGCCAGCAGCTTGGCCACGGGAACCACTGAAGCTTTCTTT
17,TRBJ2-2,TRBV12-5,TRBD1,few,CASGLTTGQGSTGELFF,TGTGCTAGTGGTTTAACCACGGGACAGGGATCCACCGGGGAGCTGTTTTTT
11,TRBJ2-7,TRBV12-3/TRBV12-4,NA,NA,CASRRGVEQYF,TGTGCCAGCAGGAGGGGGGTTGAGCAGTACTTC
15,TRBJ2-1,TRBV19,NA,few,CASSRDPGGYNEQFF,TGTGCCAGTAGTCGGGACCCTGGGGGTTACAATGAGCAGTTCTTC
12,TRBJ1-2,TRBV29-1,NA,few,CSAGTLSYGYTF,TGCAGCGCCGGGACCTTAAGTTATGGCTACACCTTC
14,TRBJ2-4,TRBV20-1,NA,NA,CSAPTVRAKNIQYF,TGCAGTGCCCCCACCGTGCGAGCCAAAAACATTCAGTACTTC
14,TRBJ2-2,TRBV6-5,TRBD1,NA,CASSPWTGEWELFF,TGTGCCAGCAGTCCTTGGACAGGGGAGTGGGAGCTGTTTTTT
17,TRBJ2-6,TRBV27,TRBD1,NA,CASRTGTGNSGANVLTF,TGTGCCAGCAGAACCGGGACAGGGAACTCTGGGGCCAACGTCCTGACTTTC
16,TRBJ1-1,TRBV12-5,TRBD1,NA,CASGLVTRQGNTEAFF,TGTGCTAGTGGTTTGGTAACCCGACAGGGGAACACTGAAGCTTTCTTT
12,TRBJ2-7,TRBV7-9,TRBD1,NA,CASSTTGAEQYF,TGTGCCAGCAGCACCACAGGGGCCGAGCAGTACTTC
15,TRBJ1-6,TRBV7-2,NA,NA,CASSPGAGGGSPLHF,TGTGCCAGCAGCCCAGGGGCGGGGGGAGGTTCACCCCTCCACTTT
15,TRBJ1-6,TRBV6-5,NA,few,CASSYGGTPNSPLHF,TGTGCCAGCAGTTACGGAGGGACCCCGAATTCACCCCTCCACTTT
16,TRBJ2-2,TRBV20-1,TRBD2,few,CSADGVAGFNTGELFF,TGCAGTGCGGACGGGGTAGCGGGCTTCAACACCGGGGAGCTGTTTTTT
15,TRBJ2-1,TRBV19,NA,NA,CASSIGPTSGNEQFF,TGTGCCAGTAGTATAGGCCCTACCTCGGGCAATGAGCAGTTCTTC